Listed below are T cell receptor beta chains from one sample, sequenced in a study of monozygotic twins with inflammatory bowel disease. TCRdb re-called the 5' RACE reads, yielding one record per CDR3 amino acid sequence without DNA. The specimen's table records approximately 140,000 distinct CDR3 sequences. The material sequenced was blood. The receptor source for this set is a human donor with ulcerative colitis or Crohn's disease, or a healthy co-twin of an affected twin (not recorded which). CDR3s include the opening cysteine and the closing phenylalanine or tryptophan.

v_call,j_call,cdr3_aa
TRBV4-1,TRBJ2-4,CASTVETSSAKNMQYF
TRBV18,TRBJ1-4,CASSPISGAGQKLFF
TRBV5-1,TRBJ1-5,CASSLVFSGRSNQPQHF
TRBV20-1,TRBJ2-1,CSIPGQGFNEQFF
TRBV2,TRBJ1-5,CASSDDRSGNQPQHF
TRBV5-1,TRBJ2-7,CASSLEGEQYF
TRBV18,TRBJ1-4,CASSLGAGEKLFF
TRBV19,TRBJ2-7,CASISGDEQYF
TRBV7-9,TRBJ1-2,CASSPWTGGMDYGYTF
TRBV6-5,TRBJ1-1,CASSYSNRGNTEAFF
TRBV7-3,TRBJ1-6,CASSFRSSPLHF
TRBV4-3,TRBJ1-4,CASSHRQGARDEKLFF
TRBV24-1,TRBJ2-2,CATRDRAAGTGELFF
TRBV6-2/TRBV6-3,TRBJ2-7,CASSYFRRGSTYEQYF
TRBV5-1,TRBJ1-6,CASSFASGGGNSPLHF
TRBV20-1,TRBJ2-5,CSARDPLAGVTQYF
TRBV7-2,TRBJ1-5,CASSLSGALGQPQHF
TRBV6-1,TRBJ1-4,CASSRDRATNEKLFF
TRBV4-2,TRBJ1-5,CASSLDAGTGSQPQHF
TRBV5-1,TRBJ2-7,CASSFGTGPRNEQYF
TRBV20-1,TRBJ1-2,CSTRQGARSLAF
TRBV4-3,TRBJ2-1,CASSKSRNNEQFF
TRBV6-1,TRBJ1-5,CASRAGTVNQPQHF
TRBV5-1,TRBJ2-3,CASSLGTGTTDTQYF
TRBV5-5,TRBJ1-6,CASSYLQGIGSPLHF
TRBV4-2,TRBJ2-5,CASSPTRGETQETQYF
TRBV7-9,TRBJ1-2,CASSPRDRGNYGYTF
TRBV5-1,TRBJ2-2,CASGYREGAGELFF
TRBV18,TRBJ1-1,CASSADRQNTEAFF
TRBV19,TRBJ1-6,CASRLRDRVNSPLHF
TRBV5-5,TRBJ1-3,CASSLLRDVRNTIYF
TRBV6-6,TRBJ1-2,CASSYRGGYTF
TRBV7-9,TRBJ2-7,CASSLVLTRVSYEQYF
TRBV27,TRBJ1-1,CASSDRDSEAFF
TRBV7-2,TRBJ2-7,CASSFKGLEGYEQYF
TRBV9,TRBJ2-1,CASSATGMYNEQFF
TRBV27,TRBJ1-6,CASSVGVNSPLHF
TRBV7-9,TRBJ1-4,CASSSGQTQTNEKLFF
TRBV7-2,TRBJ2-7,CASSSGLAGFGEQYF
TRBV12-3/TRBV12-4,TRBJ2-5,CASRGGGGETQYF
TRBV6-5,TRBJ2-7,CASSPVHGYEQYF